What follows are 16 T cell receptor beta chains derived from one specimen sequenced in a study of blood T cell repertoires in COVID-19. The assay was immunoSEQ multiplex PCR, and TCRdb's table has in-frame clones only and misses some. This table holds under 300,000 clones, about 86% found once. The sequenced sample was peripheral blood. Receptor source: a woman between 65 and 79 years old with COVID-19, enrolled during active disease.

This clone was seen only once. The chain is built from TRBV18 and TRBJ1-2; D remains unclear. From germline, CDR1 is KGHSH and CDR2 LQKENI. Deletions cut 3 bases from V and 1 base from J, with 6 bases between. The CDR3 has 13 residues. The CDR3 sequence: CASSPSDNYGYTF. The CDR3, as DNA: TGTGCCAGCTCACCCTCAGATAACTATGGCTACACCTTC.

The V and J genes are TRBV2 and TRBJ1-1, with no clear D. CDR3 length: 15 residues. Germline V lookup: CDR1 SNHLY, CDR2 FYNNEI. V was trimmed by 3 bases and J by 0 bases, leaving 11 bases between them. For the CDR3, the DNA is TGTGCCAGCAGTGATAGTGAGAGATTGAACACTGAAGCTTTCTTT. This translates into CASSDSERLNTEAFF.

The chain's CDR3 is CASSLLRTASEAFF. The DNA of the CDR3 is TGTGCCAGCAGTTTATTGCGGACAGCGAGTGAAGCTTTCTTT. The rearrangement uses TRBV27 and TRBJ1-1, with D perhaps TRBD1 (6 bases). The germline gives CDR1 MNHEY, CDR2 SMNVEV (reference sequence). V lost 1 base and J 7 bases, leaving 13 bases between the germline ends. The CDR3 loop spans 14 amino acids.

This chain uses TRBV5-4 with TRBJ2-2, with 8 bases aligning to TRBD2. V shed 6 bases, J shed 0 bases, and the junction held 13 bases outside the gene matches. From germline, CDR1 is SGHNT and CDR2 YYREEE (reference sequence). The CDR3 length is 18 residues. The CDR3 nucleotides read TGTGCCAGCAAGGCGGCGGGGGGACCGACTTCGAACACCGGGGAGCTGTTTTTT. As protein: CASKAAGGPTSNTGELFF.

The V call is TRBV5-1, the J call TRBJ1-2; D remains ambiguous. Trimming pared 4 bases from V and 2 bases from J, leaving 9 bases between. The CDR3 totals 13 residues. The germline CDR1 and CDR2 sequences are SGHRS and YFSETQ. CDR3 residues: CASSPRENYGYTF. Written as DNA, the CDR3 is TGCGCCAGCAGCCCCCGGGAAAACTATGGCTACACCTTC.

In the case of this clone: This sample also contains other DNA sequences that code for the same CDR3. The chain recombines TRBV29-1 with TRBJ1-2; possible D gene TRBD1, 5 bases. Germline V gene lookup returns CDR1 SQVTM and CDR2 ANQGSEA. With 6 bases removed from V and 4 bases from J, the gap between germline ends came to 12 bases. This CDR3 has 12 amino acids. In nucleotides, the CDR3 is TGCAGCGTCGTCACAGGTGGCTATGGCTACACCTTC. Protein product: CSVVTGGYGYTF.

This chain connects TRBV10-3 to TRBJ2-2; 9 nucleotides agree with TRBD1. There are 20 residues in the CDR3. V gave up 0 bases and J gave up 1 base; unmatched junction bases: 12. Germline assignment: CDR1 ENHRY and CDR2 SYGVKD. CDR3 loop: CAISESGQGLRLGNTGELFF. CDR3 DNA: TGTGCCATCAGTGAGTCAGGACAGGGGCTGCGATTGGGGAACACCGGGGAGCTGTTTTTT.

The chain carries TRBV18 and TRBJ1-2, with a weak D call TRBD1 (6 bases). Trimming stripped 4 bases from V and 6 bases from J, with 27 bases between. This CDR3 comprises 18 residues. Germline loops: CDR1 KGHSH, CDR2 LQKENI. The CDR3 DNA reads TGTGCCAGCTCACGGGACCGCGGCAGGGGCTTAATTAGGGATGGCTACACCTTC. This translates into CASSRDRGRGLIRDGYTF.

V is TRBV6-5 and J is TRBJ2-5; 9 bases are a match to TRBD1. This CDR3 is 14 amino acids long. V lost 7 bases and J lost 5; bases outside the gene matches: 8. The V gene's germline CDR1 is MNHEY and CDR2 SVGAGI. CDR3 protein: CASTRTGGRETQYF. The DNA of the CDR3 is TGTGCCAGCACTAGAACAGGGGGCCGGGAGACCCAGTACTTC.

The V gene is TRBV11-2, the J gene TRBJ2-2, with TRBD2 as a possible D gene (5 bases). CDR3 length: 17 residues. With 5 bases removed from V and 3 bases from J, the gap between germline ends came to 19 bases. Germline CDR1 SGHAT, CDR2 FQNNGV. CDR3 DNA: TGTGCCAGCAGCCCCCGGGGAGCTAGCTCGGACACCGGGGAGCTGTTTTTT. Translating it yields CASSPRGASSDTGELFF.

V gene TRBV24-1 combines with J gene TRBJ2-3; possibly TRBD1 for D (6 bases). Trimming stripped 4 bases from V and 2 bases from J, with 12 bases between. The CDR3 contains 15 residues. CDR1 KGHDR and CDR2 SFDVKD come from the germline V gene. The chain's CDR3 is CATSEGQSTTDTQYF. The CDR3 nucleotides are TGTGCCACCAGTGAAGGACAGTCTACCACAGATACGCAGTATTTT.

This clone showed up just once. V gene TRBV4-3 combines with J gene TRBJ2-5, with no clear D. CDR3 length: 15 amino acids. CDR1 LGHNA and CDR2 YSLEER come from the germline V gene. V lost 0 bases, J lost 5 bases, and 13 bases lay in between. Here the CDR3 DNA reads TGCGCCAGCAGCCAAGATAATTCGATCGAGGAGACCCAGTACTTC. It specifies CASSQDNSIEETQYF.

V is TRBV3-1 (or the pseudogene TRBV3-2) and J is TRBJ2-7; 10 bases match TRBD1. The J segment lost 2 bases and the V segment lost 3 bases, leaving 10 bases of the junction unmatched. The CDR3 has 17 amino acids. Germline V gene sequence: CDR1 LGHDT, CDR2 YNNKEL (reference sequence). CDR3 bases: TGTGCCAGCAGCCACGCTGCCGGGACAGGGGACCCCTACGAGCAGTACTTC. It codes for CASSHAAGTGDPYEQYF.

The chain uses TRBV11-2 and TRBJ2-7, with D unclear. Trimming shortened V by 5 bases and J by 1 base, and 12 bases separated the two germline ends. Per germline, CDR1 SGHAT and CDR2 FQNNGV. This CDR3 has 14 amino acids. The CDR3 DNA reads TGTGCCAGCAGCCGATTTTCCTATTCCTACGAGCAGTACTTC. It encodes CASSRFSYSYEQYF.

This clone was seen a few times. The J gene is TRBJ1-4, the V gene TRBV15; D unresolved. Between the trimmed V and J ends, which lost 0 bases and 5 bases, there was a span of 10 bases. Germline V gene data show CDR1 as LNHNV and CDR2 as YYDKDF (reference sequence). The CDR3 runs to 15 residues. The CDR3 is CATSRDGRLNEKLFF. The DNA of the CDR3 is TGTGCCACCAGCAGAGATGGCAGACTAAATGAAAAACTGTTTTTT.

The chain has TRBV27 and TRBJ2-7; no clear D. V was pared by 6 bases and J by 0 bases, with 6 bases between. Germline assignment: CDR1 MNHEY and CDR2 SMNVEV (reference sequence). The CDR3 totals 12 residues. The CDR3 loop reads CASRPSSYEQYF. The CDR3 nucleotides are TGTGCCAGCAGGCCTAGCTCCTACGAGCAGTACTTC.